Presented here are 26 T cell receptor beta chains from one specimen sequenced in a study of T cells in localized non-small cell lung cancer. The assay was immunoSEQ multiplex PCR, and TCRdb's table has in-frame clones only and misses some. The sample includes around 31,000 clones, roughly 94% of them seen just once. The sequenced sample was peripheral blood, obtained before any cancer treatment. These receptors were taken from a woman between 35 and 75 years old with stage I lung adenocarcinoma.

This chain links TRBV5-4 with TRBJ1-1; D is unclear. Per the germline V gene, CDR1 is SGHNT and CDR2 is YYREEE (reference sequence). The CDR3 is 14 amino acids. V dropped 2 bases and J dropped 6 bases, with 14 bases sitting between them. The CDR3 DNA reads TGTGCCAGCAGCTTTGGAAGGGCGGGCCCTGAAGCTTTCTTT. Its translation: CASSFGRAGPEAFF.

V is TRBV19 and J is TRBJ1-1; D is ambiguous. V was pared by 6 bases and J by 8 bases, with 10 bases between. This CDR3 has 11 amino acids. Germline CDR1 is LNHDA and CDR2 is SQIVND (reference sequence). This CDR3 is CASRSGGEAFF. CDR3 DNA sequence: TGTGCCAGTAGATCCGGAGGGGAAGCTTTCTTT.

Only one count was recorded for this clone. This rearrangement joins TRBV5-4 to TRBJ1-4, with 11 nucleotides matching TRBD1. The junction had 16 bases not matched to a gene; V was cut back by 4 bases and J by 8 bases. The CDR3 sequence is 18 residues long. Germline assignment: CDR1 SGHNT and CDR2 YYREEE (reference sequence). In DNA form, the CDR3 reads TGTGCCAGCAGCGCCGGACAGGGGGCTTCTCTCCCTTCGGAAAAACTGTTTTTT. Its protein is CASSAGQGASLPSEKLFF.

This rearrangement joins TRBV6-1 to TRBJ2-7; 10 bases map to TRBD1. The CDR3 totals 14 residues. The V gene end was trimmed by 5 bases and the J gene end by 3 bases; junction bases not matched to a gene: 4. Germline V gene data show CDR1 as MNHNS and CDR2 as SASEGT. CDR3 loop: CASSTRTGGYEQYF. DNA of the CDR3: TGTGCCAGCAGTACCCGGACAGGGGGCTACGAGCAGTACTTC.

The genes are TRBV7-6 and TRBJ2-2; TRBD2 might be the D (6 bases). Deletions cut 5 bases from V and 1 base from J, with 23 bases between. Germline CDR1 reads SGHVS; CDR2 reads FNYEAQ. The CDR3 covers 19 residues. The CDR3 loop is CASSPLSGGSALNTGELFF. In DNA, the CDR3 is TGTGCCAGCAGCCCCTTGAGTGGGGGGTCTGCCCTGAACACCGGGGAGCTGTTTTTT.

The count of this clone is one. The chain carries TRBV2 and TRBJ1-1; no firm D call. Germline-derived CDR1 and CDR2 are SNHLY and FYNNEI. The CDR3 consists of 15 residues. V was cut by 0 bases and J by 4 bases, with 12 bases left in between. CDR3 in amino acids: CASSEALGVSTEAFF. CDR3 nucleotide sequence: TGTGCCAGCAGTGAAGCGCTTGGGGTGAGCACTGAAGCTTTCTTT.

The chain links TRBV10-3 to TRBJ2-3, with D maybe TRBD2 (6 bases). Trimming left V 0 bases short and J 8 bases short, with 6 bases between. CDR1 is ENHRY, CDR2 SYGVKD, per germline. This CDR3 spans 12 amino acids. The CDR3 sequence is CAISESGGTQYF. For the CDR3, the DNA is TGTGCCATCAGTGAGTCGGGGGGTACGCAGTATTTT.

The chain links TRBV4-3 to TRBJ2-1; 8 bases agree with TRBD1. The CDR3 is 16 amino acids. The germline V gene encodes CDR1 LGHNA and CDR2 YSLEER. The V gene end was trimmed by 0 bases and the J gene end by 2 bases; junction bases not matched to a gene: 3. CDR3 nucleotide sequence: TGCGCCAGCAGCCAAGACCGGACAGGGACCTACAATGAGCAGTTCTTC. The encoded protein is CASSQDRTGTYNEQFF.

This clone showed up just a few times. The V and J genes are TRBV21-1 and TRBJ1-1. TRBV21-1 is a recognized pseudogene. This CDR3 comprises 14 residues. The CDR3 nucleotides read TGTGCCAGCAGCAAACAGGTAAGAGGGAGTGAAGCTTTCTTT. Amino acids: CASSKQVRGSEAFF.

CDR3 region: CASSLRPTGNTEAFF. The CDR3 DNA follows: TGTGCCAGCAGTTTACGACCCACCGGGAACACTGAAGCTTTCTTT. The J gene is TRBJ1-1, the V gene TRBV27; no clear D. Trimming shortened V by 2 bases and J by 1 base, and 11 bases separated the two germline ends. The germline V gene has CDR1 MNHEY and CDR2 SMNVEV (reference sequence). The CDR3 has 15 residues.

The table lists this clone with a few counts. The J gene is TRBJ1-4, the V gene TRBV7-6, with unresolved D. The germline V gene encodes CDR1 SGHVS and CDR2 FNYEAQ. This CDR3 region has 14 residues. V was clipped by 1 base and J by 7 bases, with 10 bases between them. CDR3 nucleotide sequence: TGTGCCAGCAGCTTAGGGACCATTGGTGAAAAACTGTTTTTT. Translation gives CASSLGTIGEKLFF.

The chain has TRBV19 and TRBJ1-5; D is unresolved. The CDR3 is made up of 11 amino acids. The ends were cut back, 3 bases at V and 7 bases at J, with 4 bases in the middle. Germline V gene data show CDR1 as LNHDA and CDR2 as SQIVND (reference sequence). CDR3 in amino acids: CASSIGQPQHF. The CDR3, as DNA: TGTGCCAGTAGTATTGGCCAGCCCCAGCATTTT.

The chain joins TRBV7-9 to TRBJ1-1; D remains ambiguous. Trimming removed 2 bases at V and 5 bases at J, with 9 bases between. The germline V gene has CDR1 SEHNR and CDR2 FQNEAQ (reference sequence). The CDR3 covers 13 residues. Written as DNA, the CDR3 is TGTGCCAGCAGCTTAAGGGTGGAGACTGAAGCTTTCTTT. Encoded protein: CASSLRVETEAFF.

The chain has TRBV5-6 and TRBJ2-7, with D possibly TRBD2 on 6 matching bases. CDR3 length: 15 residues. Trimming shortened V by 1 base and J by 0 bases, and 11 bases separated the two germline ends. CDR1 and CDR2 from the germline V gene are SGHDT and YYEEEE. CDR3 protein: CASSLRGLSSYEQYF. In nucleotides, the CDR3 is TGTGCCAGCAGCTTGAGGGGACTCAGCTCCTACGAGCAGTACTTC.

CDR3 nucleotides: TGTGCCAGCAGCTTCTCGCCGCAGGCCCATGAAAAACTGTTTTTT. It translates to CASSFSPQAHEKLFF. This chain connects TRBV11-2 to TRBJ1-4; no clear D. V lost 3 bases and J lost 6, with 14 bases in between. Germline CDR1 reads SGHAT; CDR2 reads FQNNGV. The CDR3 has 15 residues.

The rearrangement joins TRBV7-2 to TRBJ2-5, with D perhaps matching TRBD1 (6 bases). CDR1 is SGHTA, CDR2 FQGNSA, per germline. V was shortened by 3 bases and J by 3 bases, with 14 bases between the two germline ends. The CDR3 is 15 amino acids. CDR3 DNA: TGTGCCAGCAGCTTTACCCCATCAGGGGAAGAGACCCAGTACTTC. Amino acids: CASSFTPSGEETQYF.

The sample holds one count of this clone. The chain couples TRBV9 to TRBJ1-4; D remains unclear. CDR1 and CDR2 from the germline V gene are SGDLS and YYNGEE. The germline V and J ends were trimmed by 0 bases and 3 bases, with 3 bases remaining between them. The CDR3 is 13 amino acids. The CDR3 nucleotides are TGTGCCAGCAGCGTAGGGGCTAATGAAAAACTGTTTTTT. It is translated as CASSVGANEKLFF.

CDR3 DNA: TGTGCCAGCAGCTTGGGACAGAACTACGAGCAGTACTTC. Translating gives CASSLGQNYEQYF. V is TRBV11-2 and J is TRBJ2-7; 7 nucleotides align to TRBD1. This CDR3 contains 13 residues. Germline lookup yields CDR1 SGHAT and CDR2 FQNNGV. With 3 bases clipped from V and 3 bases from J, the junction kept 2 bases outside the gene matches.

The genes are TRBV6-5 and TRBJ2-2; perhaps TRBD1 as D (6 bases). The CDR3 consists of 15 residues. Deletions cut 6 bases from V and 6 bases from J, with 17 bases between. Germline V gene data show CDR1 as MNHEY and CDR2 as SVGAGI. The CDR3 here is CASRYRQVIAGELFF. CDR3 bases: TGTGCCAGCAGATATCGACAGGTGATAGCCGGGGAGCTGTTTTTT.

The gene calls are TRBV2 and TRBJ1-1; 8 bases fit TRBD1. After removal of 4 bases from V and 4 bases from J, the junction contained 14 bases not matched to a gene. Germline V gives CDR1 SNHLY, CDR2 FYNNEI. The CDR3 is made up of 17 amino acids. The DNA of the CDR3 is TGTGCCAGCAGTGGGAGCACCGACAGGGGATGGGGCACTGAAGCTTTCTTT. Translating gives CASSGSTDRGWGTEAFF.

This clone was observed once. The chain joins TRBV4-3 to TRBJ1-3, with unresolved D. V was clipped by 1 base and J by 0 bases, with 7 bases between them. The CDR3 is 15 amino acids. In germline, CDR1 is LGHNA, CDR2 YSLEER. The CDR3 protein is CASSQGLFSGNTIYF. CDR3 in DNA: TGCGCCAGCAGCCAAGGCCTATTCTCTGGAAACACCATATATTTT.

CDR3 residues: CASSLDSFQPQHF. The CDR3 nucleotides read TGTGCCAGCAGCCTGGACAGTTTTCAGCCCCAGCATTTT. The chain employs TRBV7-2 and TRBJ1-5, with D maybe TRBD1 (6 bases). CDR1 and CDR2 from the germline V gene are SGHTA and FQGNSA. This CDR3 has 13 residues. V lost 5 bases and J lost 6, with 11 bases in between.

The chain combines TRBV5-1 with TRBJ1-4, with TRBD1 as a possible D gene (6 bases). Germline CDR1 is SGHRS and CDR2 is YFSETQ. V was cut by 0 bases and J by 4 bases, with 10 bases left in between. This CDR3 has 15 residues. The DNA for the CDR3 is TGCGCCAGCAGCTTGGAAGGGGGTGGTAATGAAAAACTGTTTTTT. It codes for CASSLEGGGNEKLFF.

CDR3 region: CASSRGPPGNTIYF. DNA of the CDR3: TGTGCCAGCAGCCGGGGGCCCCCAGGAAACACCATATATTTT. The rearrangement links TRBV14 to TRBJ1-3; TRBD1 is a possible D gene (6 bases). The germline V and J ends were trimmed by 4 bases and 4 bases, with 11 bases remaining between them. The germline V gene encodes CDR1 SGHDN and CDR2 FVKESK. There are 14 residues in the CDR3.

This clone appeared a single time. The chain links TRBV2 to TRBJ2-7; 12 nucleotides align to TRBD2. J lost 1 base, V lost 7 bases, and 8 bases had no gene match. CDR1 is SNHLY, CDR2 FYNNEI, per germline. This CDR3 spans 16 amino acids. The CDR3: CASTYPSGRGSYEQYF. The CDR3 region has the DNA TGTGCCAGCACATACCCTAGCGGGAGGGGATCCTACGAGCAGTACTTC.

The rearrangement links TRBV5-1 to TRBJ2-3; tentatively, D is TRBD2 (6 bases). The CDR3 totals 16 residues. The germline V and J ends were trimmed by 0 bases and 3 bases, with 14 bases remaining between them. CDR1 and CDR2 from the germline V gene are SGHRS and YFSETQ. The CDR3 DNA is TGCGCCAGCAGCTTGGGATTCCGGGGGATAACAGATACGCAGTATTTT. Translating gives CASSLGFRGITDTQYF.